These T cell receptor beta chains were read from a single sample in a study of OX40 agonist ivuxolimab in advanced cancers. Data came from immunoSEQ multiplex PCR; TCRdb stores just in-frame clones and leaves some out. Among roughly 76,000 clones listed, 75% to 95% were seen once. This material consisted of CD4+ or CD8+ T cells sorted from blood, taken in a trial of the OX40 agonist ivuxolimab. These receptor sequences come from an adult with an advanced solid tumor such as melanoma, head and neck, liver or kidney cancer. Both conserved end residues are part of each CDR3. Each record gives: V gene, clone size, J gene, D gene, CDR3 protein, CDR3 DNA. D genes are given only for firm matches. For some rows the clone size is stated as once, few or many, or as a class when expanded; others skip it.

TRBV30	once	TRBJ1-5	.	CAWNEKGGYSNQPQHF	TGTGCCTGGAATGAAAAGGGGGGCTATAGCAATCAGCCCCAGCATTTT
TRBV5-6	.	TRBJ2-3	TRBD1	CASSLAGGVSDTQYF	TGTGCCAGCAGCTTGGCAGGGGGCGTCTCAGATACGCAGTATTTT
TRBV11-2	.	TRBJ2-7	.	CASSLSAEIHYEQYF	TGTGCCAGCAGCTTAAGCGCAGAGATACACTACGAGCAGTACTTC
TRBV15	.	TRBJ1-1	.	CATSRDKGTNTEAFF	TGTGCCACCAGCAGAGATAAAGGGACTAACACTGAAGCTTTCTTT
TRBV25-1	.	TRBJ2-1	.	CASSTFFGRYNEQFF	TGTGCCAGCAGTACATTCTTCGGCCGTTACAATGAGCAGTTCTTC
TRBV19	once	TRBJ1-1	TRBD1	CASSIDLGRGHTEAFF	TGTGCCAGTAGTATAGACCTCGGCAGGGGGCACACTGAAGCTTTCTTT
TRBV12-5	.	TRBJ1-1	.	CASGNHRDPFGAEAFF	TGTGCTAGTGGTAACCACAGGGACCCCTTCGGGGCTGAAGCTTTCTTT
TRBV27	.	TRBJ2-7	TRBD1	CASSPGGYEQYF	TGTGCCAGCAGCCCAGGGGGCTACGAGCAGTACTTC
TRBV2	.	TRBJ2-1	.	CATTGAADEQFF	TGTGCCACCACGGGGGCTGCGGATGAGCAGTTCTTC
TRBV27	once	TRBJ2-1	TRBD1	CASSLSGTGTNEQFF	TGTGCCAGCAGTTTATCCGGGACAGGGACCAATGAGCAGTTCTTC
TRBV6-6	.	TRBJ2-1	.	CASSNGGDNEQFF	TGTGCCAGCAGTAACGGGGGTGACAATGAGCAGTTCTTC
TRBV7-9	.	TRBJ2-2	.	CASSDPVRRGTGELFF	TGTGCCAGCAGCGACCCGGTCCGACGGGGCACCGGGGAGCTGTTTTTT
TRBV4-3	many	TRBJ2-7	.	CASSPGTYGTYEQYF	TGCGCCAGCAGCCCCGGGACATACGGGACCTACGAGCAGTACTTC
TRBV4-1	few	TRBJ1-1	.	CASSQPGEQMNTEAFF	TGCGCCAGCAGCCAACCCGGGGAGCAGATGAACACTGAAGCTTTCTTT
TRBV30	.	TRBJ2-1	.	CAWSDDEQFF	TGTGCCTGGAGTGATGATGAGCAGTTCTTC
TRBV27	.	TRBJ1-5	.	CASRPGGGHQPQHF	TGTGCCAGCAGACCAGGAGGGGGGCATCAGCCCCAGCATTTT
TRBV29-1	once	TRBJ2-3	TRBD2	CSVEVGLAFNTDTQYF	TGCAGCGTTGAAGTCGGACTAGCCTTTAATACAGATACGCAGTATTTT
TRBV27	.	TRBJ2-2	TRBD2	CASSFSGRSGELFF	TGTGCCAGCAGTTTCAGCGGGAGGAGCGGGGAGCTGTTTTTT
TRBV13	.	TRBJ1-1	.	CASSLLWNTEAFF	TGTGCCAGCAGCTTATTGTGGAACACTGAAGCTTTCTTT
TRBV4-2	.	TRBJ2-2	.	CASGQAGLAGELFF	TGTGCCAGCGGGCAGGCTGGGTTAGCCGGGGAGCTGTTTTTT
TRBV7-8	.	TRBJ2-5	.	CASRLAPDKRESQYF	TGTGCCAGCAGGTTAGCGCCGGACAAACGGGAGAGCCAGTACTTC
TRBV6-5	.	TRBJ2-1	.	CASSYSVLGEQFF	TGTGCCAGCAGTTACTCAGTTCTGGGTGAGCAGTTCTTC
TRBV11-2	.	TRBJ2-7	.	CASSPGTHGEQYF	TGTGCCAGCAGCCCCGGGACTCACGGGGAGCAGTACTTC
TRBV2	.	TRBJ2-5	.	CASSDTDPQETQYF	TGTGCCAGCAGTGACACGGACCCCCAAGAGACCCAGTACTTC
TRBV7-8	.	TRBJ2-6	TRBD2	CASSLWAAGGSGANVLTF	TGTGCCAGCAGCCTTTGGGCAGCGGGGGGCTCTGGGGCCAACGTCCTGACTTTC
TRBV14	.	TRBJ1-2	.	CASSQAGVDYGYTF	TGTGCCAGCAGCCAAGCAGGGGTCGACTATGGCTACACCTTC
TRBV4-3	once	TRBJ1-1	.	CASSQTRGEAFF	TGCGCCAGCAGCCAAACCAGGGGCGAAGCTTTCTTT
TRBV5-8	.	TRBJ2-7	TRBD1	CASSSGQGAPEQYF	TGTGCCAGCAGCTCCGGACAGGGGGCCCCCGAGCAGTACTTC
TRBV7-2	.	TRBJ1-1	TRBD1	CAILRGTEAFF	TGTGCCATCCTCAGGGGGACTGAAGCTTTCTTT
TRBV27	.	TRBJ2-7	TRBD2	CASSSLAGGPYEQYF	TGTGCCAGCAGTTCCCTAGCGGGAGGACCCTACGAGCAGTACTTC
TRBV7-9	.	TRBJ2-7	.	CASSAGTKYEQYF	TGTGCCAGCAGCGCCGGGACAAAATACGAGCAGTACTTC
TRBV4-2	few	TRBJ1-5	.	CASSPPGNQPQHF	TGTGCCAGCAGCCCACCGGGGAATCAGCCCCAGCATTTT
TRBV19	few	TRBJ2-7	.	CASSIEKRGSYEQYF	TGTGCCAGTAGTATAGAGAAAAGGGGATCCTACGAGCAGTACTTC
TRBV4-2	.	TRBJ2-1	TRBD1	CASNNRGVNEQFF	TGTGCCAGCAACAACAGGGGAGTCAATGAGCAGTTCTTC
TRBV6-5	.	TRBJ2-2	.	CASTLGTETGELFF	TGTGCCAGCACTTTAGGGACGGAAACCGGGGAGCTGTTTTTT
TRBV14	once	TRBJ2-2	.	CASSQVRGAGELFF	TGTGCCAGCAGCCAAGTTAGGGGGGCCGGGGAGCTGTTTTTT
TRBV2	.	TRBJ2-2	.	CASTGIPNTGELFF	TGTGCCAGCACGGGGATTCCTAACACCGGGGAGCTGTTTTTT
TRBV7-6	.	TRBJ2-2	TRBD1	CASTGVTGELFF	TGTGCCAGTACAGGGGTGACCGGGGAGCTGTTTTTT
TRBV4-1	.	TRBJ2-3	.	CASSQAPVPSTFTDTQYF	TGCGCCAGCAGCCAAGCACCAGTCCCTTCAACATTCACAGATACGCAGTATTTT
TRBV5-1	.	TRBJ1-2	TRBD1	CASSVPGQGFYGYTF	TGCGCCAGCAGCGTACCGGGACAGGGGTTCTATGGCTACACCTTC
TRBV9	.	TRBJ1-3	.	CASSVATGPNLAGNTIYF	TGTGCCAGCAGCGTAGCTACGGGACCGAACTTGGCTGGAAACACCATATATTTT
TRBV19	.	TRBJ2-1	TRBD2	CASSIGGGADNEQFF	TGTGCCAGTAGTATAGGCGGGGGGGCAGACAATGAGCAGTTCTTC
TRBV9	once	TRBJ1-1	.	CASSASSRTAVNTEAFF	TGTGCCAGCAGCGCCTCATCAAGGACAGCCGTGAACACTGAAGCTTTCTTT
TRBV7-3	few	TRBJ2-5	TRBD1	CASSPYSWDSPTHPQETQYF	TGTGCCAGCAGCCCTTATTCCTGGGACAGCCCTACTCACCCACAAGAGACCCAGTACTTC
TRBV6-5	.	TRBJ2-1	.	CASSYFRIQYNEQFF	TGTGCCAGCAGTTACTTTCGAATCCAGTATAATGAGCAGTTCTTC
TRBV11-2	.	TRBJ1-4	TRBD1	CASSTDRGRINEKLFF	TGTGCCAGCAGCACCGACAGGGGGCGAATTAATGAAAAACTGTTTTTT
TRBV7-3	.	TRBJ1-5	.	CASTVLRAKGDQPQHF	TGTGCCAGCACCGTATTGAGGGCCAAGGGCGATCAGCCCCAGCATTTT
TRBV2	.	TRBJ1-1	.	CASSGGQGMNTEAFF	TGTGCCAGCAGTGGGGGTCAGGGGATGAACACTGAAGCTTTCTTT
TRBV27	.	TRBJ1-5	TRBD1	CASSPATGYGNQPQHF	TGTGCCAGCAGTCCAGCGACAGGGTATGGCAATCAGCCCCAGCATTTT
TRBV27	.	TRBJ1-1	.	CASSLSQGNTEAFF	TGTGCCAGCAGTTTATCCCAGGGAAACACTGAAGCTTTCTTT
TRBV19	.	TRBJ2-1	TRBD2	CASTLTSGGDNEQFF	TGTGCCAGTACCTTGACTAGCGGGGGGGACAATGAGCAGTTCTTC
TRBV29-1	.	TRBJ1-3	.	CSVERAPEGTIYF	TGCAGCGTTGAAAGGGCCCCAGAAGGCACCATATATTTT
TRBV28	.	TRBJ2-7	.	CASSSISYEQYF	TGTGCCAGCAGCTCCATCTCCTACGAGCAGTACTTC
TRBV6-5	once	TRBJ2-3	TRBD2	CASSWTSGGSSDTQYF	TGTGCCAGCAGTTGGACTAGCGGGGGTTCGTCAGATACGCAGTATTTT
TRBV28	.	TRBJ2-7	TRBD1	CASSERGQSYEQYF	TGTGCCAGCAGCGAAAGGGGACAGTCCTACGAGCAGTACTTC